Listed below are T cell receptor beta chains from one sample, sequenced in a study of T cells after yellow fever vaccination. TCRdb independently ran MiXCR on the 5' RACE reads; one entry per CDR3 protein. The profile covers some 240,000 distinct CDR3 sequences, with about 3% appearing a single time and 3.2% taken by the ten largest. Specimen: CD4+ T cells sorted from PBMCs, collected 10 days after the yellow fever booster vaccination. These TCRs come from a man younger than 35 who received the YFV17D yellow fever vaccine. The CDR3 runs from the conserved cysteine through the conserved F or W. A D gene is named only where the DNA matches it firmly. Clone size is not always given. Where it is, it says once, few, many or a class for expanded clones.

J: TRBJ1-2; length: 14; size: NA; D: NA; V: TRBV27; CDR3: CASSLGLASIGYTF; DNA: TGTGCCAGCAGTTTGGGGCTCGCCTCTATCGGCTACACCTTC
J: TRBJ2-3; length: 18; size: once; D: NA; V: TRBV24-1; CDR3: CATSIAQRYGDRTDTQYF; DNA: TGTGCCACCAGTATCGCCCAACGATACGGGGATCGCACAGATACGCAGTATTTT
J: TRBJ2-5; length: 14; size: NA; D: NA; V: TRBV5-6; CDR3: CASSPQGGGETQYF; DNA: TGTGCCAGCAGCCCACAGGGAGGTGGAGAGACCCAGTACTTC
J: TRBJ1-2; length: 14; size: few; D: NA; V: TRBV4-2; CDR3: CASSQVAGPGGYTF; DNA: TGTGCCAGCAGCCAAGTCGCGGGGCCAGGTGGCTACACCTTC
J: TRBJ2-5; length: 17; size: NA; D: TRBD1; V: TRBV7-9; CDR3: CAGSTPTGTGRQETQYF; DNA: TGTGCCGGCAGCACACCAACCGGGACAGGACGTCAAGAGACCCAGTACTTC
J: TRBJ2-3; length: 14; size: few; D: TRBD2; V: TRBV29-1; CDR3: CSAGLAGGTDTQYF; DNA: TGCAGCGCCGGACTAGCGGGGGGCACAGATACGCAGTATTTT
J: TRBJ2-5; length: 15; size: many; D: NA; V: TRBV5-1; CDR3: CASSFEGISQETQYF; DNA: TGCGCCAGCAGCTTTGAGGGGATTTCACAAGAGACCCAGTACTTC
J: TRBJ2-3; length: 16; size: NA; D: TRBD2; V: TRBV3-1; CDR3: CASSQLGRGAGDTQYF; DNA: TGTGCCAGCAGCCAATTGGGGCGGGGGGCCGGGGATACGCAGTATTTT
J: TRBJ2-5; length: 13; size: NA; D: NA; V: TRBV6-2/TRBV6-3; CDR3: CASSYSWQETQYF; DNA: TGTGCCAGCAGTTACTCTTGGCAAGAGACCCAGTACTTC
J: TRBJ2-3; length: 17; size: many; D: NA; V: TRBV7-2; CDR3: CASSLSRRGALTDTQYF; DNA: TGTGCCAGCAGCTTAAGCAGACGGGGGGCCCTCACAGATACGCAGTATTTT
J: TRBJ1-1; length: 12; size: NA; D: NA; V: TRBV25-1; CDR3: CASSEPWEPSIF; DNA: TGTGCCAGCAGTGAACCTTGGGAGCCGAGTATCTTT
J: TRBJ2-7; length: 16; size: NA; D: TRBD1; V: TRBV12-5; CDR3: CASGLAPGQGSYEQYF; DNA: TGTGCTAGTGGTTTGGCCCCTGGACAGGGATCTTACGAGCAGTACTTC
J: TRBJ2-2; length: 15; size: NA; D: TRBD1; V: TRBV7-9; CDR3: CASTRGTGGTGELFF; DNA: TGTGCCAGCACCCGAGGGACAGGGGGCACCGGGGAGCTGTTTTTT
J: TRBJ2-6; length: 18; size: NA; D: TRBD2; V: TRBV9; CDR3: CASSVGVAGSSGANVLTF; DNA: TGTGCCAGCAGCGTAGGAGTAGCGGGGAGCTCTGGGGCCAACGTCCTGACTTTC
J: TRBJ1-1; length: 14; size: NA; D: TRBD1; V: TRBV6-1; CDR3: CASSAEQGSAEAFF; DNA: TGTGCCAGCAGTGCCGAACAGGGGAGCGCTGAAGCTTTCTTT
J: TRBJ2-3; length: 14; size: many; D: NA; V: TRBV24-1; CDR3: CATSDGGPGDTQYF; DNA: TGTGCCACCAGTGACGGGGGGCCGGGAGATACGCAGTATTTT
J: TRBJ1-1; length: 13; size: NA; D: NA; V: TRBV27; CDR3: CASSLVPATEAFF; DNA: TGTGCCAGCAGTTTGGTCCCGGCGACTGAAGCTTTCTTT
J: TRBJ1-2; length: 16; size: NA; D: TRBD1; V: TRBV6-5; CDR3: CASSYRGGVSAYGYTF; DNA: TGTGCCAGCAGTTACCGAGGGGGCGTATCGGCATATGGCTACACCTTC
J: TRBJ1-2; length: 14; size: many; D: TRBD1; V: TRBV11-2; CDR3: CASSFAGGNYGYTF; DNA: TGTGCCAGCAGCTTTGCAGGGGGGAACTATGGCTACACCTTC
J: TRBJ2-2; length: 16; size: many; D: TRBD1; V: TRBV4-2; CDR3: CASSQDRSGGSGELFF; DNA: TGTGCCAGCAGCCAAGATCGGTCAGGGGGCTCCGGGGAGCTGTTTTTT
J: TRBJ2-7; length: 19; size: NA; D: TRBD2; V: TRBV7-2; CDR3: CASSTLGLAAGGALGEQYF; DNA: TGTGCCAGCAGCACCCTCGGACTAGCGGCGGGGGGGGCCCTCGGCGAGCAGTACTTC
J: TRBJ2-3; length: 12; size: NA; D: NA; V: TRBV7-9; CDR3: CASSPQEGTQYF; DNA: TGTGCCAGCAGCCCACAGGAAGGTACGCAGTATTTT
J: TRBJ2-3; length: 15; size: many; D: TRBD2; V: TRBV27; CDR3: CASLSSGDPTDTQYF; DNA: TGTGCCAGCTTATCAAGCGGGGATCCCACAGATACGCAGTATTTT
J: TRBJ2-3; length: 16; size: few; D: TRBD2; V: TRBV5-1; CDR3: CASSPYGGNSADTQYF; DNA: TGCGCCAGCAGCCCCTACGGGGGGAATAGTGCAGATACGCAGTATTTT
J: TRBJ1-5; length: 16; size: few; D: TRBD1; V: TRBV6-5; CDR3: CASRSTQGYSNQPQHF; DNA: TGTGCCAGCAGATCCACACAGGGGTATAGCAATCAGCCCCAGCATTTT
J: TRBJ2-5; length: 14; size: many; D: NA; V: TRBV20-1; CDR3: CSARDYTGQETQYF; DNA: TGCAGTGCTAGAGATTATACGGGTCAAGAGACCCAGTACTTC
J: TRBJ1-1; length: 13; size: many; D: TRBD1; V: TRBV7-2; CDR3: CASSQRQGVKVFF; DNA: TGTGCCAGCAGCCAGCGACAGGGGGTGAAGGTTTTCTTT
J: TRBJ1-2; length: 15; size: few; D: TRBD1; V: TRBV7-9; CDR3: CASSPHRGLDYGYTF; DNA: TGTGCCAGCAGTCCCCACAGGGGGCTAGACTATGGCTACACCTTC
J: TRBJ1-1; length: 11; size: NA; D: NA; V: TRBV29-1; CDR3: CSVWRATEAFF; DNA: TGCAGCGTTTGGAGGGCCACTGAAGCTTTCTTT
J: TRBJ2-3; length: 13; size: NA; D: NA; V: TRBV10-2; CDR3: CASREGGTDTQYF; DNA: TGCGCCAGCAGGGAGGGGGGCACAGATACGCAGTATTTT
J: TRBJ2-5; length: 15; size: NA; D: NA; V: TRBV7-7; CDR3: CASSLNPTAQETQYF; DNA: TGTGCTAGCAGCTTAAACCCCACAGCCCAAGAGACCCAGTACTTC
J: TRBJ1-1; length: 15; size: many; D: TRBD1; V: TRBV7-2; CDR3: CASSSRTGSNTEAFF; DNA: TGTGCCAGCAGCTCCAGGACAGGGTCGAACACTGAAGCTTTCTTT
J: TRBJ2-5; length: 13; size: many; D: TRBD1; V: TRBV29-1; CDR3: CSALDRVEETQYF; DNA: TGCAGCGCCTTGGACAGGGTAGAGGAGACCCAGTACTTC
J: TRBJ2-2; length: 15; size: NA; D: TRBD2; V: TRBV20-1; CDR3: CSARGGGGSTGELFF; DNA: TGCAGTGCTAGAGGAGGCGGGGGGAGCACCGGGGAGCTGTTTTTT
J: TRBJ2-5; length: 15; size: NA; D: TRBD1; V: TRBV9; CDR3: CASSRQGASRETQYF; DNA: TGTGCCAGCAGCAGGCAGGGGGCCTCACGGGAGACCCAGTACTTC
J: TRBJ2-3; length: 13; size: many; D: NA; V: TRBV4-3; CDR3: CASSQDGRDTQYF; DNA: TGCGCCAGCAGCCAAGACGGCAGAGATACGCAGTATTTT
J: TRBJ2-5; length: 15; size: few; D: TRBD1; V: TRBV7-2; CDR3: CASRGGRDRGETQYF; DNA: TGTGCCAGCAGGGGAGGTCGGGACAGGGGAGAGACCCAGTACTTC
J: TRBJ2-2; length: 14; size: few; D: TRBD1; V: TRBV19; CDR3: CASSRGQGHGELFF; DNA: TGTGCCAGTAGTAGGGGACAGGGTCACGGGGAGCTGTTTTTT
J: TRBJ1-6; length: 14; size: many; D: NA; V: TRBV3-1; CDR3: CASSQMTGNSPLHF; DNA: TGTGCCAGCAGCCAAATGACGGGTAATTCACCCCTCCACTTT
J: TRBJ2-1; length: 13; size: many; D: NA; V: TRBV5-1; CDR3: CASSLGGGGWQFF; DNA: TGCGCCAGCAGCTTGGGCGGAGGTGGTTGGCAGTTCTTC
J: TRBJ2-1; length: 17; size: few; D: TRBD2; V: TRBV7-2; CDR3: CASSRGLAGGGIDEQFF; DNA: TGTGCCAGCAGCCGGGGACTAGCGGGGGGAGGTATCGATGAGCAGTTCTTC
J: TRBJ2-3; length: 15; size: many; D: TRBD1; V: TRBV7-9; CDR3: CASSQDRRAADTQYF; DNA: TGTGCCAGCAGCCAGGACAGGCGAGCCGCAGATACGCAGTATTTT
J: TRBJ2-3; length: 14; size: many; D: NA; V: TRBV7-2; CDR3: CASSLGPPPDTQYF; DNA: TGTGCCAGCAGCTTAGGGCCCCCCCCAGATACGCAGTATTTT
J: TRBJ1-1; length: 13; size: many; D: NA; V: TRBV6-2/TRBV6-3; CDR3: CASSYRYNTEAFF; DNA: TGTGCCAGCAGTTACAGGTATAACACTGAAGCTTTCTTT
J: TRBJ1-1; length: 14; size: few; D: NA; V: TRBV5-5; CDR3: CASSEQAVNTEAFF; DNA: TGTGCCAGCAGCGAACAGGCTGTGAACACTGAAGCTTTCTTT
J: TRBJ2-5; length: 13; size: many; D: NA; V: TRBV7-2; CDR3: CASSLAEGTTQYF; DNA: TGTGCCAGCAGCTTAGCGGAGGGAACGACCCAGTACTTC
J: TRBJ2-1; length: 12; size: many; D: NA; V: TRBV11-2; CDR3: CASSHYGGEQFF; DNA: TGTGCCAGCAGCCACTACGGGGGAGAGCAGTTCTTC
J: TRBJ1-5; length: 17; size: few; D: NA; V: TRBV6-2/TRBV6-3; CDR3: CASSYSQARSSNQPQHF; DNA: TGTGCCAGCAGTTACTCCCAGGCCCGGTCGAGCAATCAGCCCCAGCATTTT
J: TRBJ2-1; length: 12; size: many; D: NA; V: TRBV6-5; CDR3: CASSSRPNEQFF; DNA: TGTGCCAGCAGTTCCCGTCCCAATGAGCAGTTCTTC
J: TRBJ2-3; length: 13; size: many; D: NA; V: TRBV28; CDR3: CASGGSFTDTQYF; DNA: TGTGCCAGCGGTGGTAGCTTCACAGATACGCAGTATTTT
J: TRBJ2-3; length: 15; size: many; D: NA; V: TRBV5-1; CDR3: CASSLDSYPGDTQYF; DNA: TGCGCCAGCAGCCTGGACAGTTACCCGGGAGATACGCAGTATTTT
J: TRBJ1-1; length: 14; size: many; D: NA; V: TRBV20-1; CDR3: CSARVSMGSTEAFF; DNA: TGCAGTGCTAGAGTCTCCATGGGGAGCACTGAAGCTTTCTTT
J: TRBJ1-2; length: 13; size: many; D: NA; V: TRBV12-3/TRBV12-4; CDR3: CASSLRQTYGYTF; DNA: TGTGCCAGCAGTTTGAGACAGACCTATGGCTACACCTTC
J: TRBJ2-1; length: 13; size: many; D: NA; V: TRBV27; CDR3: CASSPLGFNEQFF; DNA: TGTGCCAGCAGCCCTCTCGGATTCAATGAGCAGTTCTTC